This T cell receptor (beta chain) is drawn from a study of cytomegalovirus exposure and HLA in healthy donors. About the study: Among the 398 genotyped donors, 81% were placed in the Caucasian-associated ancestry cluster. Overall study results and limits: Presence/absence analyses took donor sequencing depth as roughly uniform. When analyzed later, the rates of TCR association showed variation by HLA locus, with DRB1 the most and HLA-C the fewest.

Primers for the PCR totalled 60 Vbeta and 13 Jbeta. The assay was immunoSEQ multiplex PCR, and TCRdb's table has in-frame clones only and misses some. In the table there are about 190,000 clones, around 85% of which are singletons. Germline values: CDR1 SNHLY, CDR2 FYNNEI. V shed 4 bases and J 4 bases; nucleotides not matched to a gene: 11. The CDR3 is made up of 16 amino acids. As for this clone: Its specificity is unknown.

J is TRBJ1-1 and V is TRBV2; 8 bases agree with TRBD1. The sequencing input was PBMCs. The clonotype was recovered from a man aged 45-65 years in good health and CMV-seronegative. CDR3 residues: CASSADTGGKGTEAFF. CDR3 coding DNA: TGTGCCAGCAGTGCAGACACAGGGGGAAAGGGCACTGAAGCTTTCTTT. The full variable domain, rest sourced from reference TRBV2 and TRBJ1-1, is EPEVTQTPSHQVTQMGQEVILRCVPISNHLYFYWYRQILGQKVEFLVSFYNNEISEKSEIFDDQFSVERPDGSNFTLKIRSTKLEDSAMYFCASSADTGGKGTEAFFGQGTRLTVV.